This T cell receptor (beta chain) originates from a study of OX40 agonist ivuxolimab in advanced cancers. Study at large: Cancers in dose escalation were hepatocellular, melanoma, renal cell and head and neck. Study results and limitations: On average, CD8+ T cells had more expanded clones than CD4+.

Sampling of blood occurred at baseline, cycle 4 day 1, and cycle 7 day 1. Here immunoSEQ multiplex PCR was the method, and the copy in TCRdb shows in-frame clones only, minus some. The table lists under 85,000 clones, 80% to 90% of them singletons, with 0.24% in the top ten. For this clone: Its target is unknown.

Germline CDR1 is SGHRS and CDR2 is YFSETQ. V lost 5 bases, J lost 3 bases, and 21 bases stayed unmatched. The CDR3 extends over 19 amino acids. The origin of this receptor is an adult with an advanced solid tumor such as melanoma, head and neck, liver or kidney cancer. Sequenced here: CD4+ or CD8+ T cells sorted from blood, sampled in a trial of the OX40 agonist ivuxolimab. The rearrangement links TRBV5-1 to TRBJ2-7, with TRBD1 identical over 9 bases. The CDR3 nucleotides are TGCGCCAGCAGATCCCGGACAGGGGCCCGCATGGACCGGGACTACGAGCAGTACTTC. It codes for CASRSRTGARMDRDYEQYF.